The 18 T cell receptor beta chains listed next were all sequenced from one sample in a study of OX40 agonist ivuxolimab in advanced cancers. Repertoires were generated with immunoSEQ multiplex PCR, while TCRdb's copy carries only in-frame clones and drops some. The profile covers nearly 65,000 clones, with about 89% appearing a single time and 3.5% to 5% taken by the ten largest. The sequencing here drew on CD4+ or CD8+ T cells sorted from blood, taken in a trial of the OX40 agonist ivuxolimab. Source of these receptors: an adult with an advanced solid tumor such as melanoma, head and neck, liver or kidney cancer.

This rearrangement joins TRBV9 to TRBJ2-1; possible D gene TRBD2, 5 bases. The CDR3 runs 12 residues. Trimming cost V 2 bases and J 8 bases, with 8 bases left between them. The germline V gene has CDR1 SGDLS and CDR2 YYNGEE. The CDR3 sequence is CASSVGVYEQFF. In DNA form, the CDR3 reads TGTGCCAGCAGCGTCGGGGTGTATGAGCAGTTCTTC.

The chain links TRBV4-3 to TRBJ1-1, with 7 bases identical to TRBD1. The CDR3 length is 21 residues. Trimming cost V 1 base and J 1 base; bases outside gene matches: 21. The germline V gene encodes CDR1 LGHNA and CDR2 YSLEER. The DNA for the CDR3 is TGCGCCAGCAGCCAAGCCCCCTCCTCCGTCGACAGGGTTCGAGCGAACACTGAAGCTTTCTTT. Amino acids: CASSQAPSSVDRVRANTEAFF.

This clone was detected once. Here the CDR3 reads CASSHYRDEQFF. The CDR3 DNA reads as TGTGCCAGCAGCCACTACAGGGATGAGCAGTTCTTC. V gene TRBV13 combines with J gene TRBJ2-1, with TRBD1 as a possible D gene (6 bases). V was clipped by 5 bases and J by 8 bases, with 10 bases between them. The CDR3 length is 12 residues. The germline gives CDR1 PRHDT, CDR2 FYEKMQ (reference sequence).

CDR3 coding DNA: TGTGCCAGCAGCCCGGGGACAGCGGGATATCAGCCCCAGCATTTT. Its protein is CASSPGTAGYQPQHF. The gene calls are TRBV9 and TRBJ1-5, with TRBD1 matching over 7 bases. The CDR3 is made up of 15 amino acids. V trimming: 4 bases; J trimming: 5 bases; junction bases outside the gene matches: 9. The germline V gene has CDR1 SGDLS and CDR2 YYNGEE. The full variable domain, completed using reference TRBV9 and TRBJ1-5, is DSGVTQTPKHLITATGQRVTLRCSPRSGDLSVYWYQQSLDQGLQFLIQYYNGEERAKGNILERFSAQQFPDLHSELNLSSLELGDSALYFCASSPGTAGYQPQHFGDGTRLSIL.

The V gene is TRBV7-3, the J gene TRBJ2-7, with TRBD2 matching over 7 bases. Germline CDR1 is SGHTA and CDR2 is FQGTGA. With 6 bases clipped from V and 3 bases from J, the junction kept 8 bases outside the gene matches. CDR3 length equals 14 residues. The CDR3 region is CASSLAGGNYEQYF. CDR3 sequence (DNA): TGTGCCAGCAGTCTCGCCGGGGGGAACTACGAGCAGTACTTC.

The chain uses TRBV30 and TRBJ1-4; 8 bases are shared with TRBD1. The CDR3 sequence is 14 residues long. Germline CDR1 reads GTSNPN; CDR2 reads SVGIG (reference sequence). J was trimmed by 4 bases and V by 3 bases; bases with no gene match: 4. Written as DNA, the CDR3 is TGTGCCTGGAGAGGGGACAGGCTTAATGAAAAACTGTTTTTT. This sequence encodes CAWRGDRLNEKLFF.

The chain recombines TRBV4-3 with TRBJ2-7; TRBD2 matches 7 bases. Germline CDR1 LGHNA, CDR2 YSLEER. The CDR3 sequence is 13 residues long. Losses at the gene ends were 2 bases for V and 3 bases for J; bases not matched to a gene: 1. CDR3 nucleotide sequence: TGCGCCAGCAGCCAATCTAGCGGCTACGAGCAGTACTTC. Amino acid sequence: CASSQSSGYEQYF.

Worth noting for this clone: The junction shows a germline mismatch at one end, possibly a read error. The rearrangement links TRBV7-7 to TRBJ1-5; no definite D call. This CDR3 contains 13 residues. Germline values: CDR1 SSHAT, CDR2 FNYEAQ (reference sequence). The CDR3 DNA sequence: TGTGCTAGCAGCTTTGGCGAAAATCAGCCCCAGCATTTT. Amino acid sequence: CASSFGENQPQHF.

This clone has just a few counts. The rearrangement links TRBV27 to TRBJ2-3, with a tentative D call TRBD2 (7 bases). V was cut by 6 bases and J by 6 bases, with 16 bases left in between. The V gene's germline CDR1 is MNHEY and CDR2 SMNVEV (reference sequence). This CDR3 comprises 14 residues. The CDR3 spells CASRSAGRGDTQYF. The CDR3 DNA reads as TGTGCCAGCAGGTCAGCGGGAAGGGGGGATACGCAGTATTTT.

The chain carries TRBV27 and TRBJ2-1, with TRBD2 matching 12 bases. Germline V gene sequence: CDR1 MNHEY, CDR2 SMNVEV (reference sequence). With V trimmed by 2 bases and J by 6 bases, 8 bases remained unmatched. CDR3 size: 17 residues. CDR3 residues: CASSLGLAGGQSNEQFF. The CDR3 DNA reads TGTGCCAGCAGTTTAGGGCTAGCGGGGGGGCAGAGCAATGAGCAGTTCTTC.

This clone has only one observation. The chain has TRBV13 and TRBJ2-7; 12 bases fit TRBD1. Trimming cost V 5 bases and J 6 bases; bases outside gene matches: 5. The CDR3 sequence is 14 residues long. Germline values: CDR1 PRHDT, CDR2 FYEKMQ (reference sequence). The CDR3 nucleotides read TGTGCCAGCAGCACCGGGACAGGGGGCGGCGAGCAGTACTTC. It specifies CASSTGTGGGEQYF.

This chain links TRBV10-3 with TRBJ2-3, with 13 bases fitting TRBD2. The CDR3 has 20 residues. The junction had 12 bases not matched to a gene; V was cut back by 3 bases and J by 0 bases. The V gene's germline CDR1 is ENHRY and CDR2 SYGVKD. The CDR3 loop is CAISELAGGFRASSTDTQYF. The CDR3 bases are TGTGCCATCAGTGAACTAGCGGGGGGGTTTCGAGCCTCTAGCACAGATACGCAGTATTTT.

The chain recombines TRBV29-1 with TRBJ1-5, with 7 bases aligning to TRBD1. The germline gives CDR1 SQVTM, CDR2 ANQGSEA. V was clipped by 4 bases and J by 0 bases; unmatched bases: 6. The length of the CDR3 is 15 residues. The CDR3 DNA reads TGCAGCGTTGCCCAGGGGGGGTATAGCAATCAGCCCCAGCATTTT. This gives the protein CSVAQGGYSNQPQHF.

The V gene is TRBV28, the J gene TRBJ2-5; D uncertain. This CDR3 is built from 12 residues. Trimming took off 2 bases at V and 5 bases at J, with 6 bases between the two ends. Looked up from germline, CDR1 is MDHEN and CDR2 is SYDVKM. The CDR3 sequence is CASSLEGETQYF. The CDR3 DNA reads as TGTGCCAGCAGTTTAGAAGGGGAGACCCAGTACTTC.

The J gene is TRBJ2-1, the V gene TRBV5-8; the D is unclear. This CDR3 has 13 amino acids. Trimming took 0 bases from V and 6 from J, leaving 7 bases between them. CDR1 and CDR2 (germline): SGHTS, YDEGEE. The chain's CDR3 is CASSLGRLNEQFF. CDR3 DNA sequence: TGTGCCAGCAGCTTGGGCAGACTCAATGAGCAGTTCTTC.

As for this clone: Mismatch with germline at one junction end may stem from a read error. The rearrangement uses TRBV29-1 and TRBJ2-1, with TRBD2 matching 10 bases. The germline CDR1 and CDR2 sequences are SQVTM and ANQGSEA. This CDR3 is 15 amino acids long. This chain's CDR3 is CSVTKPLAGYSEQFF. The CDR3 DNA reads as TGCAGCGTCACGAAGCCACTAGCGGGATACAGTGAGCAGTTCTTC.

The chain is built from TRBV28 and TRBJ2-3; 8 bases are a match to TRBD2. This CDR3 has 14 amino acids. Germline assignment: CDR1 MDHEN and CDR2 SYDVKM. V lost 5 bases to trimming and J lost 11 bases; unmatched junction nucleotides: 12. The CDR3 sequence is CASSPERELLKQYF. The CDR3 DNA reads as TGTGCCAGCAGTCCCGAGCGGGAGCTCCTAAAGCAGTATTTT.

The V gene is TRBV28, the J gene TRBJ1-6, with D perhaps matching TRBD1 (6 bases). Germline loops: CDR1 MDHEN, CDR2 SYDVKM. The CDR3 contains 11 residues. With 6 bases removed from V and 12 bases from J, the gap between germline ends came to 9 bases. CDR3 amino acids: CASRATGPLHF. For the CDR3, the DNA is TGTGCCAGCAGGGCGACAGGACCCCTCCACTTT.